Each of the 17 T cell receptor beta chains below was sequenced from the same sample in a study of cytomegalovirus exposure and HLA in healthy donors. The PCR was carried out with 60 Vbeta primers and 13 Jbeta primers. TCRdb's copy holds only in-frame clones and misses some; the assay was immunoSEQ multiplex PCR. The sample carries 160,000 or so clones, around 80% recorded once. The specimen was PBMCs. These TCRs come from a woman aged 45-60 years in good health and CMV-seronegative.

This chain connects TRBV5-1 to TRBJ2-3, with D perhaps matching TRBD2 (6 bases). Trimming left V 0 bases short and J 1 base short, with 15 bases between. The germline V gene has CDR1 SGHRS and CDR2 YFSETQ. The CDR3 is 17 residues long. Here the CDR3 DNA reads TGCGCCAGCAGCTTGGTGTCTGCGGGGAGCGGCACAGATACGCAGTATTTT. It codes for CASSLVSAGSGTDTQYF.

Only a few counts were recorded for this clone. The chain couples TRBV28 to TRBJ2-5; 10 bases align to TRBD2. Germline loops: CDR1 MDHEN, CDR2 SYDVKM. With 6 bases clipped from V and 11 bases from J, the junction kept 9 bases outside the gene matches. This CDR3 contains 13 residues. The CDR3 protein is CASSRRTSGEQYF. CDR3 in DNA: TGTGCCAGCAGCCGTAGGACTAGCGGTGAGCAGTACTTC.

The V gene is TRBV28, the J gene TRBJ1-4; the D is unclear. V was pared by 1 base and J by 5 bases, with 17 bases between. This CDR3 is 17 amino acids long. Looked up from germline, CDR1 is MDHEN and CDR2 is SYDVKM. The CDR3 nucleotides read TGTGCCAGCAGTTTATCCCCAGGAGGGAGTCAGAATGAAAAACTGTTTTTT. Protein: CASSLSPGGSQNEKLFF.

This chain uses TRBV5-4 with TRBJ2-3; TRBD1 aligns across 8 bases. CDR3 length: 13 amino acids. CDR1 and CDR2 (germline): SGHNT, YYREEE (reference sequence). Unmatched junction bases numbered 3, after V lost 3 bases and J lost 6 bases. In nucleotides, the CDR3 is TGTGCCAGCAGCTCGGGACAGGCGGATACGCAGTATTTT. Its protein is CASSSGQADTQYF.

The CDR3: CASSLQRASNYGYTF. The CDR3 DNA follows: TGTGCCAGCAGCTTACAGAGGGCGTCAAACTATGGCTACACCTTC. The chain carries TRBV7-2 and TRBJ1-2, with D unclear. V was pared by 2 bases and J by 2 bases, with 12 bases between. CDR1 is SGHTA, CDR2 FQGNSA, per germline. This CDR3 contains 15 residues.

To note about this clone: This CDR3 is also generated by other DNA sequences in the sample. The chain joins TRBV2 to TRBJ2-7; 9 bases match TRBD2. The CDR3 covers 13 residues. The V and J ends lost 9 bases and 4 bases, in that order; junction bases with no gene match: 7. Germline V lookup: CDR1 SNHLY, CDR2 FYNNEI. DNA of the CDR3: TGTGCCAGTACTCGGCGGGAGGGGTACGAGCAGTACTTC. The encoded protein is CASTRREGYEQYF.

The chain links TRBV25-1 to TRBJ2-5; 8 positions match TRBD2. This CDR3 has 13 residues. V lost 8 bases, J lost 9 bases, and 11 bases stayed unmatched. The germline V gene has CDR1 MGHDK and CDR2 SYGVNS. This chain's CDR3 is CASGGRTAGAQYF. CDR3 in DNA: TGTGCCAGCGGCGGGAGGACAGCCGGGGCCCAGTACTTC.

The V call is TRBV11-3, the J call TRBJ2-1; possible D gene TRBD1, 6 bases. In germline, CDR1 is SGHNT, CDR2 YENEEA. V was clipped by 5 bases and J by 6 bases, with 11 bases between them. The CDR3 is 13 amino acids. CDR3 DNA: TGTGCCAGCAGCCCAGGACAGAGCAATGAGCAGTTCTTC. Residues: CASSPGQSNEQFF.

The J gene is TRBJ2-1, the V gene TRBV7-9; a weak D match, TRBD2 (5 bases). Germline values: CDR1 SEHNR, CDR2 FQNEAQ (reference sequence). The V end lost 2 bases, the J end lost 5 bases, and 7 bases lay between the germline ends. The CDR3 contains 13 residues. CDR3 in DNA: TGTGCCAGCAGCTTAACGCGGGACAATGAGCAGTTCTTC. Protein: CASSLTRDNEQFF.

The chain is built from TRBV7-9 and TRBJ1-5; no definite D call. The CDR3 sequence is 15 residues long. Looked up from germline, CDR1 is SEHNR and CDR2 is FQNEAQ (reference sequence). The V end lost 1 base, the J end lost 0 bases, and 7 bases lay between the germline ends. The CDR3 nucleotides are TGTGCCAGCAGCTTAGGCGGTGGTAGCAATCAGCCCCAGCATTTT. Protein sequence: CASSLGGGSNQPQHF.

The chain is built from TRBV19 and TRBJ2-2; perhaps TRBD2 as D (5 bases). Looked up from germline, CDR1 is LNHDA and CDR2 is SQIVND (reference sequence). Trimming left V 0 bases short and J 6 bases short, with 8 bases between. The CDR3 has 14 residues. DNA for the CDR3: TGTGCCAGTAGTATAGACACGGGGTCCGGGGAGCTGTTTTTT. Its translation is CASSIDTGSGELFF.

The rearrangement links TRBV15 to TRBJ2-3; weak D call: TRBD1 (5 bases). Germline CDR1 LNHNV, CDR2 YYDKDF (reference sequence). V lost 0 bases and J 4 bases, leaving 11 bases between the germline ends. The length of the CDR3 is 15 residues. CDR3 sequence (DNA): TGTGCCACCAGCAGAGACAGGGTCGTTGCAGATACGCAGTATTTT. This encodes CATSRDRVVADTQYF.

This rearrangement joins TRBV10-2 to TRBJ2-3; perhaps TRBD2 as D (5 bases). This CDR3 spans 18 amino acids. Trimming pared 5 bases from V and 0 bases from J, leaving 21 bases between. The germline gives CDR1 WSHSY, CDR2 SAAADI. In DNA form, the CDR3 reads TGCGCCAGCAGTCCGTACAGATTCCTAGCCAGAAGCACAGATACGCAGTATTTT. This encodes CASSPYRFLARSTDTQYF.

The V gene is TRBV9, the J gene TRBJ2-7, with a possible D match to TRBD2 (7 bases). V shed 2 bases and J shed 0 bases, with 15 bases lying between them. Germline loops: CDR1 SGDLS, CDR2 YYNGEE. This CDR3 has 16 amino acids. The CDR3 sequence: CASSVTAGEGSYEQYF. The CDR3 region has the DNA TGTGCCAGCAGCGTTACTGCAGGGGAGGGCTCCTACGAGCAGTACTTC.

V gene TRBV5-1 combines with J gene TRBJ1-1; perhaps TRBD1 as D (6 bases). Trimming took off 0 bases at V and 4 bases at J, with 13 bases between the two ends. The CDR3 extends over 15 amino acids. In germline, CDR1 is SGHRS, CDR2 YFSETQ. The CDR3 DNA sequence: TGCGCCAGCAGCTTGGCCAACAGGGAGGGCACTGAAGCTTTCTTT. This codes for CASSLANREGTEAFF.

The genes are TRBV28 and TRBJ1-2, with D perhaps TRBD1 (5 bases). The V and J ends lost 5 bases and 6 bases respectively, with 13 bases between them. The CDR3 extends over 13 amino acids. Per germline, CDR1 MDHEN and CDR2 SYDVKM. The CDR3 DNA reads as TGTGCCAGCAGTCCTACCCTCAGGGATGGCTACACCTTC. This sequence encodes CASSPTLRDGYTF.

This sequence joins TRBV9 and TRBJ2-3; 9 nucleotides match TRBD1. Germline V gene sequence: CDR1 SGDLS, CDR2 YYNGEE. Trimming at V came to 3 bases and at J to 3 bases, leaving 8 bases not matched to a gene. The CDR3 covers 16 residues. The CDR3 DNA is TGTGCCAGCAGCGCCCCCGGGACAGGGAGGACAGATACGCAGTATTTT. It yields the protein CASSAPGTGRTDTQYF.